This T cell receptor (beta chain) was captured in a study of blood T cell repertoires in COVID-19. The method was immunoSEQ multiplex PCR; TCRdb's version includes in-frame clones alone and lacks a portion of them. Of around 300,000 clones detected, about nine tenths appear once; the ten largest clones hold about 3%. This clone was recorded a few times. CDR1 SGHRS and CDR2 YFSETQ come from the germline V gene. V shed 6 bases and J shed 6 bases, with 11 bases lying between them. This CDR3 region has 12 residues. What was sequenced was PBMCs or T cells enriched from blood (not recorded which). V gene TRBV5-1 combines with J gene TRBJ2-3; no clear D gene. The sequence was obtained from a woman in her forties or fifties who had recovered from COVID-19. CDR3 in amino acids: CASKTESDTQYF. In nucleotides, the CDR3 is TGCGCCAGCAAAACGGAGAGCGATACGCAGTATTTT.